Each of the 23 T cell receptor beta chains below was sequenced from the same sample in a study of blood T cell repertoires in COVID-19. Assay used: immunoSEQ multiplex PCR; TCRdb lists only in-frame clones, some missing. The sample includes about 170,000 clones, about 89% of them seen just once. The sample was PBMCs or T cells enriched from blood (not recorded which). The receptors were sampled from a young woman who had recovered from COVID-19.

The rearrangement uses TRBV27 and TRBJ1-6; D call uncertain. Per the germline V gene, CDR1 is MNHEY and CDR2 is SMNVEV (reference sequence). This CDR3 spans 16 amino acids. V lost 3 bases to trimming and J lost 8 bases, with 17 bases between them. The CDR3 region is CASSFDGRAAYSPLHF. In DNA, the CDR3 is TGTGCCAGCAGTTTCGACGGACGAGCGGCATATTCACCCCTCCACTTT.

V is TRBV9 and J is TRBJ2-7, with 9 nucleotides matching TRBD1. V lost 3 bases, J lost 7 bases, and 5 bases stayed unmatched. CDR3 length equals 13 residues. Germline-derived CDR1 and CDR2 are SGDLS and YYNGEE. The CDR3 is CASSGDRAGEQYF. Here the CDR3 DNA reads TGTGCCAGCAGCGGGGACAGGGCAGGGGAGCAGTACTTC.

The chain has TRBV5-5 and TRBJ2-6, with 12 bases that match TRBD2. CDR1 and CDR2 (germline): SGHKS, YYEKEE (reference sequence). The CDR3 contains 17 residues. The V segment lost 3 bases and the J segment 4 bases; nucleotides outside the gene matches: 5. CDR3: CASSSSGRASGANVLTF. DNA for the CDR3: TGTGCCAGCAGCTCTAGCGGGAGGGCCTCGGGGGCCAACGTCCTGACTTTC.

The rearrangement joins TRBV2 to TRBJ2-5; TRBD2 might be the D (5 bases). Looked up from germline, CDR1 is SNHLY and CDR2 is FYNNEI. The V end was cut by 8 bases, the J end by 5 bases, with 21 bases between. The CDR3 has 15 amino acids. CDR3 loop: CASSYVGAISETQYF. DNA of the CDR3: TGTGCCAGCTCTTACGTGGGAGCCATCTCCGAGACCCAGTACTTC.

The rearrangement joins TRBV6-1 to TRBJ2-1, with 8 bases matching TRBD2. The CDR3 runs to 22 residues. V lost 2 bases to trimming and J lost 5 bases; unmatched junction nucleotides: 26. CDR1 is MNHNS and CDR2 is SASEGT in the germline V gene. For the CDR3, the DNA is TGTGCCAGCAGTGAAAAGTTCCTTGGGGGAGCGGGAGCTGGTTTAGGGCACAATGAGCAGTTCTTC. It yields the protein CASSEKFLGGAGAGLGHNEQFF.

The chain employs TRBV18 and TRBJ2-5; TRBD2 is a possible D gene (6 bases). Trimming stripped 6 bases from V and 3 bases from J, with 14 bases between. The CDR3 consists of 14 residues. Germline loops: CDR1 KGHSH, CDR2 LQKENI. This CDR3 is CASSPAVAEETQYF. The CDR3 nucleotides are TGTGCCAGCTCGCCCGCGGTAGCGGAAGAGACCCAGTACTTC.

This rearrangement joins TRBV5-6 to TRBJ2-2, with D perhaps TRBD1 (5 bases). The CDR3 extends over 19 amino acids. V was clipped by 3 bases and J by 3 bases, with 24 bases between them. Per germline, CDR1 SGHDT and CDR2 YYEEEE. This chain's CDR3 is CASSSRADIRFGDTGELFF. The DNA of the CDR3 is TGTGCCAGCAGCTCCCGGGCGGACATTAGATTTGGGGACACCGGGGAGCTGTTTTTT.

The chain carries TRBV4-3 and TRBJ2-2; possibly TRBD2 for D (6 bases). Per germline, CDR1 LGHNA and CDR2 YSLEER. CDR3 length: 20 amino acids. V shed 0 bases and J shed 7 bases, with 27 bases lying between them. The CDR3 sequence: CASSQDRMGPRLVGDGELFF. The CDR3, as DNA: TGCGCCAGCAGCCAAGATAGGATGGGGCCCAGACTAGTGGGAGACGGGGAGCTGTTTTTT.

This clone was counted a single time. The chain has TRBV7-9 and TRBJ2-1; 9 bases line up with TRBD2. Germline V CDR1 and CDR2: SEHNR, FQNEAQ (reference sequence). There are 16 residues in the CDR3. V gave up 6 bases and J gave up 9 bases; unmatched junction bases: 15. The CDR3 region is CASRVSGSGRGGEQFF. CDR3 coding DNA: TGTGCCAGCAGGGTATCGGGTAGCGGGAGAGGTGGTGAGCAGTTCTTC. Full variable domain (rest looked up from reference TRBV7-9 and TRBJ2-1): DTGVSQNPRHKITKRGQNVTFRCDPISEHNRLYWYRQTLGQGPEFLTYFQNEAQLEKSRLLSDRFSAERPKGSFSTLEIQRTEQGDSAMYLCASRVSGSGRGGEQFFGPGTRLTVL.

This chain connects TRBV10-3 to TRBJ2-7, with a weak D call TRBD2 (6 bases). CDR1 is ENHRY and CDR2 is SYGVKD in the germline V gene. This CDR3 has 14 amino acids. Between the trimmed V and J ends, which lost 2 bases and 6 bases, there was a span of 14 bases. Here the CDR3 DNA reads TGTGCCATCAGTGAGACCGGGGGTCGAGGCGAGCAGTACTTC. Translation: CAISETGGRGEQYF.

V usage is TRBV9 and J usage is TRBJ2-3, with D hard to call. The CDR3 has 15 residues. V was pared by 1 base and J by 2 bases, with 11 bases between. CDR1 is SGDLS, CDR2 YYNGEE, per germline. The CDR3, as DNA: TGTGCCAGCAGCGTAAAGCGAATAACCACAGATACGCAGTATTTT. It is translated as CASSVKRITTDTQYF.

CDR3 coding DNA: TGTGCCAGCAGCCTCCGGGGGTACGAGCAGTACTTC. Encoded protein: CASSLRGYEQYF. The chain has TRBV6-5 and TRBJ2-7; possibly TRBD2 for D (6 bases). Germline loops: CDR1 MNHEY, CDR2 SVGAGI. The CDR3 covers 12 residues. V lost 6 bases and J lost 4, with 10 bases in between.

The rearrangement uses TRBV5-6 and TRBJ2-5; possible D gene TRBD1, 6 bases. The CDR3 is made up of 14 amino acids. Per germline, CDR1 SGHDT and CDR2 YYEEEE. Trimming cost V 4 bases and J 1 base, with 11 bases left between them. The CDR3 DNA follows: TGTGCCAGCAGCCTCGGGACACGCCAAGAGACCCAGTACTTC. This gives the protein CASSLGTRQETQYF.

V is TRBV28 and J is TRBJ2-1; tentatively, D is TRBD2 (6 bases). This CDR3 has 13 amino acids. V was clipped by 8 bases and J by 8 bases, with 16 bases between them. From germline, CDR1 is MDHEN and CDR2 SYDVKM. CDR3 sequence (DNA): TGTGCCAGCGTTGGGCGGAGGAGGGATGAGCAGTTCTTC. It yields the protein CASVGRRRDEQFF.

The chain recombines TRBV5-1 with TRBJ1-6; D is unclear. The CDR3 sequence is 16 residues long. Germline lookup yields CDR1 SGHRS and CDR2 YFSETQ. V lost 5 bases and J 6 bases, leaving 18 bases between the germline ends. CDR3 sequence reads: CASSTGNLNANSPLHF. The CDR3 DNA reads TGCGCCAGCAGTACGGGGAATCTAAACGCTAATTCACCCCTCCACTTT.

This chain joins TRBV6-1 and TRBJ2-7; possible D gene TRBD2, 5 bases. V gave up 2 bases and J gave up 0 bases, with 11 bases separating them. The CDR3 contains 15 residues. The germline CDR1 and CDR2 sequences are MNHNS and SASEGT. The CDR3 DNA reads TGTGCCAGCAGTGAATGGCGGACTGGCTCCTACGAGCAGTACTTC. Its protein is CASSEWRTGSYEQYF.

The V and J genes are TRBV5-1 and TRBJ2-1; 8 bases align to TRBD1. V lost 3 bases and J lost 7; bases outside the gene matches: 12. This CDR3 contains 16 residues. Germline V gives CDR1 SGHRS, CDR2 YFSETQ. The CDR3 loop is CASSSGLGDRGNEQFF. Written as DNA, the CDR3 is TGCGCCAGCAGCTCCGGCCTGGGCGACAGGGGAAATGAGCAGTTCTTC.

The chain combines TRBV11-1 with TRBJ2-1; 8 bases align to TRBD2. V was pared by 3 bases and J by 7 bases, with 8 bases of the junction left unmatched. Germline loops: CDR1 SGHAT, CDR2 FQDESV (reference sequence). This CDR3 is built from 15 residues. The CDR3 DNA sequence: TGTGCCAGCAGCTTGGCTACACTAGCGGCGAATGAGCAGTTCTTC. Its protein is CASSLATLAANEQFF.

The chain couples TRBV7-9 to TRBJ2-7; 12 positions match TRBD2. The CDR3 covers 18 residues. V lost 4 bases, J lost 3 bases, and 13 bases stayed unmatched. Germline CDR1 SEHNR, CDR2 FQNEAQ (reference sequence). The CDR3 here is CASSSSGREPRVYYEQYF. The CDR3 nucleotides are TGTGCCAGCAGCTCTAGCGGGAGGGAGCCCAGAGTCTACTACGAGCAGTACTTC.

Points on this clone: The same CDR3 is also encoded by other DNA sequences in this sample. The rearrangement uses TRBV7-8 and TRBJ2-7; 8 bases are shared with TRBD1. The CDR3 has 15 residues. The germline gives CDR1 SGHVS, CDR2 FQNEAQ. Trimming cost V 1 base and J 2 bases; bases outside gene matches: 4. CDR3 in amino acids: CASSLGDRGPYEQYF. Here the CDR3 DNA reads TGTGCCAGCAGCTTAGGAGACAGGGGACCCTACGAGCAGTACTTC.

This clone has a handful of counts. The V call is TRBV4-2, the J call TRBJ1-2, with a weak D call TRBD1 (6 bases). Germline V gives CDR1 LGHNA, CDR2 YNFKEQ. There are 13 residues in the CDR3. V was pared by 1 base and J by 6 bases, with 9 bases between. CDR3 loop: CASSQVTGNGYTF. The CDR3 nucleotides read TGTGCCAGCAGCCAAGTTACAGGGAATGGCTACACCTTC.

The chain carries TRBV10-3 and TRBJ1-2; TRBD1 aligns across 9 bases. CDR1 is ENHRY, CDR2 SYGVKD, per germline. The CDR3 runs 15 residues. V gave up 6 bases and J gave up 8 bases; unmatched junction bases: 13. CDR3 residues: CAISRDRGGAMGYTF. The CDR3 DNA reads as TGTGCCATCAGCCGTGACAGGGGGGGGGCGATGGGCTACACCTTC.

This clone was counted many times. The chain carries TRBV2 and TRBJ1-3; 7 bases are a match to TRBD1. This CDR3 is built from 14 residues. The germline gives CDR1 SNHLY, CDR2 FYNNEI. The trim removed 6 bases at V and 2 bases at J, leaving 4 bases unmatched. The CDR3 protein is CASSATGPGNTIYF. The CDR3 nucleotides read TGTGCCAGCAGCGCGACAGGGCCTGGAAACACCATATATTTT.